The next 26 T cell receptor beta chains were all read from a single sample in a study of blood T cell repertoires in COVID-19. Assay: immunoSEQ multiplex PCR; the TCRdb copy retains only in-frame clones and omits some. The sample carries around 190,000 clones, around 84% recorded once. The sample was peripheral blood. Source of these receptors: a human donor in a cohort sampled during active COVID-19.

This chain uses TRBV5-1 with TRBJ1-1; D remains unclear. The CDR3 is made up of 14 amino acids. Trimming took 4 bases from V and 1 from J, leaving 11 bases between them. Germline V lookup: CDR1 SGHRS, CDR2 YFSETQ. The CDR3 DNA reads TGCGCCAGCAGCCGTGACGGGTGGAACACTGAAGCTTTCTTT. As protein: CASSRDGWNTEAFF.

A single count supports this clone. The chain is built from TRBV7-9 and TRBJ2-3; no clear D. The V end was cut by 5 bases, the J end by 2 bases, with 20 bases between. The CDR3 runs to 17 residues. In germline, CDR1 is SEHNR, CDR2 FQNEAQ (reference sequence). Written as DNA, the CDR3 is TGTGCCAGCAGCCCTCAATCTTTTCATTTCTACACAGATACGCAGTATTTT. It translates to CASSPQSFHFYTDTQYF.

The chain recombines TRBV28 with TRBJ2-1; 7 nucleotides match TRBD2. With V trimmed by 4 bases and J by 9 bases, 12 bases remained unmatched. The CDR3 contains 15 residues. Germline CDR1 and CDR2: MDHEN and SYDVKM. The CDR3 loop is CASSSSGHQWGEQFF. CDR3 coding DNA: TGTGCCAGCAGTTCTAGCGGCCATCAATGGGGTGAGCAGTTCTTC. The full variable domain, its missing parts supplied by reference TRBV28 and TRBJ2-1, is DVKVTQSSRYLVKRTGEKVFLECVQDMDHENMFWYRQDPGLGLRLIYFSYDVKMKEKGDIPEGYSVSREKKERFSLILESASTNQTSMYLCASSSSGHQWGEQFFGPGTRLTVL.

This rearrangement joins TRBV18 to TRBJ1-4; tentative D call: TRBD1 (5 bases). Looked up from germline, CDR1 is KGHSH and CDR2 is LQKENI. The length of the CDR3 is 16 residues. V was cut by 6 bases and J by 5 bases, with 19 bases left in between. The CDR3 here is CASSPRGAVLNEKLFF. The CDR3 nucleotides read TGTGCCAGCTCCCCCCGCGGGGCAGTCCTAAATGAAAAACTGTTTTTT.

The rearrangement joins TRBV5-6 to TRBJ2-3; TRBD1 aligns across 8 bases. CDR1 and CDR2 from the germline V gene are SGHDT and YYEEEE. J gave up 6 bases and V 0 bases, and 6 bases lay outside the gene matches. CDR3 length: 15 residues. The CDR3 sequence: CASSLGQGMWDTQYF. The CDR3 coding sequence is TGTGCCAGCAGCTTGGGACAGGGGATGTGGGATACGCAGTATTTT.

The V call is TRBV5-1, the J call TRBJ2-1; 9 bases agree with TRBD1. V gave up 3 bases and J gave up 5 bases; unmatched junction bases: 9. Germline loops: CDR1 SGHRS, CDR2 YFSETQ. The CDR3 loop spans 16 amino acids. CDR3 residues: CASSSAVGQGNNEQFF. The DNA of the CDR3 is TGCGCCAGCAGCTCGGCCGTGGGACAGGGTAACAATGAGCAGTTCTTC.

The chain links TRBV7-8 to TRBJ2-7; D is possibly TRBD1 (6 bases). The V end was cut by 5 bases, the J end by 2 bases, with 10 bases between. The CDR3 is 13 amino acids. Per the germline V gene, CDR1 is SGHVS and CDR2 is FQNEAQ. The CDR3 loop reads CASSLAGAYEQYF. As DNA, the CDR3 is TGTGCCAGCAGCCTGGCAGGGGCCTACGAGCAGTACTTC.

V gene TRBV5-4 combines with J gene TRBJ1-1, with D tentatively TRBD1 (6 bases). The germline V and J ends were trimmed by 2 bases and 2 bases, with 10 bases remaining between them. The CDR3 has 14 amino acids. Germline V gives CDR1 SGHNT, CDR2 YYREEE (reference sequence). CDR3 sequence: CASSFLGGNTEAFF. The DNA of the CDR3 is TGTGCCAGCAGCTTCTTAGGGGGTAACACTGAAGCTTTCTTT.

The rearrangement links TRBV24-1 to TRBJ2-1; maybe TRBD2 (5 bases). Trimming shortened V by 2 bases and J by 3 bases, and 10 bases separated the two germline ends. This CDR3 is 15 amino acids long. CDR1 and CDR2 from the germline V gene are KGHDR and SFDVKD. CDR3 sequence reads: CATSDSDYFYNEQFF. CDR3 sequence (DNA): TGTGCCACCAGTGATTCAGACTACTTCTACAATGAGCAGTTCTTC.

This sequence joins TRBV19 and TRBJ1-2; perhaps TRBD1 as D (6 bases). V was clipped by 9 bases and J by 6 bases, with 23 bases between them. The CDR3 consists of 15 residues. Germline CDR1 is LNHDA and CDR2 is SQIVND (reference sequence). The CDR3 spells CASRLFPGQIHGYTF. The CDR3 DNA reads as TGTGCCAGCAGACTTTTTCCGGGACAAATACATGGCTACACCTTC. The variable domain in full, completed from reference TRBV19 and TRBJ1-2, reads DGGITQSPKYLFRKEGQNVTLSCEQNLNHDAMYWYRQDPGQGLRLIYYSQIVNDFQKGDIAEGYSVSREKKESFPLTVTSAQKNPTAFYLCASRLFPGQIHGYTFGSGTRLTVV.

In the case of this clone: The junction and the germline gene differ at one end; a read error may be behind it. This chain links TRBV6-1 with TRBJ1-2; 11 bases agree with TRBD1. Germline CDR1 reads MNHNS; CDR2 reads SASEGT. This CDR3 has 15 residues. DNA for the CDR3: TGTGCTAGCAGTGAAGGGACAGGGGGGAACTATGGCTACACCTTC. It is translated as CASSEGTGGNYGYTF.

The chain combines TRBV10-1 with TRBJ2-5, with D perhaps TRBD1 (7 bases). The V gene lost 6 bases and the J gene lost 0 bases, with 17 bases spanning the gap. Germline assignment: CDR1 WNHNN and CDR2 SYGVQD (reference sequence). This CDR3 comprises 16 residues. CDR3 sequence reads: CASRPKEGAYQETQYF. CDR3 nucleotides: TGCGCCAGCAGGCCCAAGGAGGGGGCCTACCAAGAGACCCAGTACTTC.

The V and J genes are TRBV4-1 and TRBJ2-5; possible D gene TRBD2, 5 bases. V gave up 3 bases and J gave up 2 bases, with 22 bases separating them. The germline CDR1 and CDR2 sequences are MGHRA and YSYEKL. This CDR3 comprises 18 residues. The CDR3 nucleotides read TGCGCCAGCAGCCAGGCAAGGACTGGCGGAGTGGCGCAAGAGACCCAGTACTTC. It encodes CASSQARTGGVAQETQYF.

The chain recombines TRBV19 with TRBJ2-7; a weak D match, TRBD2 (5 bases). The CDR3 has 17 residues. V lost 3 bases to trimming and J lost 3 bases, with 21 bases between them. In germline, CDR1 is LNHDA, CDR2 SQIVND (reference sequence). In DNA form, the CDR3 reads TGTGCCAGTAGTATGGTAATGGTGGCTAGCCAAGGCTACGAGCAGTACTTC. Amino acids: CASSMVMVASQGYEQYF.

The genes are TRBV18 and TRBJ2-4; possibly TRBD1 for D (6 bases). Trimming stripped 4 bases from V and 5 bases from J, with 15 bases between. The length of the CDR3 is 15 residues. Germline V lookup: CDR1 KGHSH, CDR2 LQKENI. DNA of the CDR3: TGTGCCAGCTCACAGGCAGGGGCCGCAGAAAACATTCAGTACTTC. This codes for CASSQAGAAENIQYF. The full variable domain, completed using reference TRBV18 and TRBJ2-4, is NAGVMQNPRHLVRRRGQEARLRCSPMKGHSHVYWYRQLPEEGLKFMVYLQKENIIDESGMPKERFSAEFPKEGPSILRIQQVVRGDSAAYFCASSQAGAAENIQYFGAGTRLSVL.

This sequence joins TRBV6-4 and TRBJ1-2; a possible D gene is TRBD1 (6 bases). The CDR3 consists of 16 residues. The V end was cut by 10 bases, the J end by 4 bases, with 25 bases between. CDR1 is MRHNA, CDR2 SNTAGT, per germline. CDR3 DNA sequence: TGTGCCAACCCGGACTTTTACGGGGGGCAGGGCTATGGCTACACCTTC. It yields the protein CANPDFYGGQGYGYTF.

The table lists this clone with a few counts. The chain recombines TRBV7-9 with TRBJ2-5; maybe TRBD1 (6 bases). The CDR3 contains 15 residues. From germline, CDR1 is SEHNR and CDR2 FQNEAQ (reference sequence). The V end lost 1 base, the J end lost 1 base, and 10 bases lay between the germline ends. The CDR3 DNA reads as TGTGCCAGCAGCTTAGGGGACACCTCCCAAGAGACCCAGTACTTC. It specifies CASSLGDTSQETQYF.

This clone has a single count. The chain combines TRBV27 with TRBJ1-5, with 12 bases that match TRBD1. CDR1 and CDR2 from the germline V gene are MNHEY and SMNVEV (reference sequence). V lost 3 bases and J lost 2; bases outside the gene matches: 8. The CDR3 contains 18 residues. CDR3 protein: CASSLKGQGAKGNQPQHF. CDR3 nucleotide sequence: TGTGCCAGCAGTTTGAAGGGACAGGGGGCAAAAGGCAATCAGCCCCAGCATTTT.

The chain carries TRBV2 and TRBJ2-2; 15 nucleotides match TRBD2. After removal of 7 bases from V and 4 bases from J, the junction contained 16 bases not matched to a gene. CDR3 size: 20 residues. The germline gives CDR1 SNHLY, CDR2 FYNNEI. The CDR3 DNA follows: TGTGCCAGCACCCTCGGACTAGCGGGAGGGCTGGGATCCCTCACCGGGGAGCTGTTTTTT. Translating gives CASTLGLAGGLGSLTGELFF.

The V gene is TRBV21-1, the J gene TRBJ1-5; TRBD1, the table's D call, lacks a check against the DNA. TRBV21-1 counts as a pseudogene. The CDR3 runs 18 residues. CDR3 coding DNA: TGTGCCAGCATCTTCGCCAGGTTTCTTGCCAAGGGGGCAAAGCCCCAGCATTTT. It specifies CASIFARFLAKGAKPQHF.

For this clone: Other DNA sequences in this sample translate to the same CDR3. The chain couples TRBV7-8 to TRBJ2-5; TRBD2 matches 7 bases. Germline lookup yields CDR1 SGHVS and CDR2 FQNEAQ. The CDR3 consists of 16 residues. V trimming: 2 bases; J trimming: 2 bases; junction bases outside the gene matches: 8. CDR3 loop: CASSLRGRGVQETQYF. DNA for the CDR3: TGTGCCAGCAGCTTAAGAGGGAGGGGAGTACAAGAGACCCAGTACTTC.

The CDR3 loop is CASTPRETQYF. The DNA for the CDR3 is TGTGCCAGCACCCCCAGGGAGACCCAGTACTTC. The chain combines TRBV11-2 with TRBJ2-5; D ambiguous. CDR3 size: 11 residues. Germline V lookup: CDR1 SGHAT, CDR2 FQNNGV. V lost 7 bases to trimming and J lost 5 bases, with 8 bases between them.

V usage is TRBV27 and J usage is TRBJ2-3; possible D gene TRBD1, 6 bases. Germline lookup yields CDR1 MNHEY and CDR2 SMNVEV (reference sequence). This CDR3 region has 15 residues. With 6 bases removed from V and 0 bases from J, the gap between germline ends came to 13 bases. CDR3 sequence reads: CASSFDRISTDTQYF. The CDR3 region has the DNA TGTGCCAGCAGCTTCGACAGGATTAGCACAGATACGCAGTATTTT.

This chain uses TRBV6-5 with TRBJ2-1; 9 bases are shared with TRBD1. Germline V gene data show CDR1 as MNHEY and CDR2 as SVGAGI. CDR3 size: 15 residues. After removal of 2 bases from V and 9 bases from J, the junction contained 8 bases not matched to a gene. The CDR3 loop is CASSYGGQGLSEQFF. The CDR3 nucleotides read TGTGCCAGCAGTTACGGGGGACAGGGACTGAGTGAGCAGTTCTTC.

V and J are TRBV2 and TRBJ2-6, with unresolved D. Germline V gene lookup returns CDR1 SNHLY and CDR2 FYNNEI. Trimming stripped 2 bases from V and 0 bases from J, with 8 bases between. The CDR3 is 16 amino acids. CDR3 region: CASSERFNSGANVLTF. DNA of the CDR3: TGTGCCAGCAGTGAACGGTTTAACTCTGGGGCCAACGTCCTGACTTTC. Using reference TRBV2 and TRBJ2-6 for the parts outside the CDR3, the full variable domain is EPEVTQTPSHQVTQMGQEVILRCVPISNHLYFYWYRQILGQKVEFLVSFYNNEISEKSEIFDDQFSVERPDGSNFTLKIRSTKLEDSAMYFCASSERFNSGANVLTFGAGSRLTVL.

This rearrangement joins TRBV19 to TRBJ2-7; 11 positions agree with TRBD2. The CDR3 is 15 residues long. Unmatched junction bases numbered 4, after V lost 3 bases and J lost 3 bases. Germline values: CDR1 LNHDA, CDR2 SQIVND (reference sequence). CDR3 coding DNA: TGTGCCAGTAGTATTACTAGCGGGAGAAGCTACGAGCAGTACTTC. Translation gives CASSITSGRSYEQYF.